The 21 T cell receptor beta chains below all came from one sample that was sequenced in a study of blood T cells in healthy people across ages. With a J-beta primer mix and a sample-barcoded 5' primer, a second PCR ran about 7 to 12 cycles. TCRdb called the 5' RACE reads again in MiXCR, with one record for every CDR3 protein. The table shows over 600,000 distinct CDR3 sequences, with approximately 40% occurring only once. Sample: blood. The source is a man at least 80 years old in good health.

The J gene is TRBJ1-1, the V gene TRBV6-5, with a tentative D call TRBD1 (5 bases). This CDR3 has 14 amino acids. Germline CDR1 reads MNHEY; CDR2 reads SVGAGI. V lost 5 bases to trimming and J lost 0 bases, with 10 bases between them. DNA of the CDR3: TGTGCCAGCAGTCGCCGACAGCTGAACACTGAAGCTTTCTTT. Protein product: CASSRRQLNTEAFF.

This clonotype appeared once. This clone may be a read error of a much larger clone one base away. The V gene is TRBV29-1, the J gene TRBJ2-1; 7 nucleotides match TRBD1. The germline CDR1 and CDR2 sequences are SQVTM and ANQGSEA. The CDR3 extends over 14 amino acids. DNA of the CDR3: TGCTGCGTTGATCTTAGGGGGCTATACAATGAGCAGTTCTTC. Amino acid sequence: CCVDLRGLYNEQFF.

This clonotype occurred once. A much more abundant neighbour one base away suggests this may be a read error. The CDR3 region is CASSVAGQGDGERYF. The CDR3 DNA is TGTGCCAGCAGCGTAGCGGGACAAGGGGATGGAGAGCGGTACTTC. The chain links TRBV9 to TRBJ2-4; perhaps TRBD1 as D (6 bases). CDR1 SGDLS and CDR2 YYNGEE come from the germline V gene. The V end lost 0 bases, the J end lost 15 bases, and 22 bases lay between the germline ends. The CDR3 totals 15 residues. The complete variable domain, with remaining parts taken from reference TRBV9 and TRBJ2-4, reads DSGVTQTPKHLITATGQRVTLRCSPRSGDLSVYWYQQSLDQGLQFLIQYYNGEERAKGNILERFSAQQFPDLHSELNLSSLELGDSALYFCASSVAGQGDGERYFGAGTRLSVL.

This clonotype has a handful of counts. This may arise from a read error, as a much more abundant clone is one base away. J is TRBJ2-1 and V is TRBV6-2 or TRBV6-3; tentatively, D is TRBD1 (6 bases). The DNA end favors TRBJ2-7, so the J call may be wrong. Germline V gives CDR1 MNHEY, CDR2 SVGEGT. This CDR3 spans 16 amino acids. CDR3 sequence reads: CASSTRGGRPYNEQYF. In DNA form, the CDR3 reads TGTGCCAGCAGCACCAGGGGTGGACGACCCTACAATGAGCAGTACTTC.

The V and J genes are TRBV20-1 and TRBJ2-3; the match to TRBD2 covers 9 bases. The trim removed 6 bases at V and 3 bases at J, leaving 7 bases unmatched. Germline V lookup: CDR1 DFQATT, CDR2 SNEGSKA (reference sequence). The CDR3 length is 14 residues. The chain's CDR3 is CSATSGTTTDTQYF. In nucleotides, the CDR3 is TGCAGTGCGACTAGCGGTACGACAACAGATACGCAGTATTTT.

CDR3 loop: CASSQFELSEQFF. CDR3 DNA: TGTGCCAGCAGCCAATTTGAGTTATCTGAGCAGTTCTTC. The rearrangement links TRBV14 to TRBJ2-1; D unresolved. Trimming pared 2 bases from V and 9 bases from J, leaving 11 bases between. The CDR3 spans 13 residues. CDR1 and CDR2 from the germline V gene are SGHDN and FVKESK. The whole variable domain, remainder taken from reference TRBV14 and TRBJ2-1, is EAGVTQFPSHSVIEKGQTVTLRCDPISGHDNLYWYRRVMGKEIKFLLHFVKESKQDESGMPNNRFLAERTGGTYSTLKVQPAELEDSGVYFCASSQFELSEQFFGPGTRLTVL.

The gene calls are TRBV29-1 and TRBJ2-2; D is tentatively TRBD1 or TRBD2 (7 bases each). Trimming cost V 3 bases and J 6 bases, with 11 bases left between them. The CDR3 runs 13 residues. Per the germline V gene, CDR1 is SQVTM and CDR2 is ANQGSEA. The CDR3 loop reads CSVDRGGAGELFF. The CDR3 bases are TGCAGCGTTGACAGGGGGGGAGCCGGGGAGCTGTTTTTT.

On this clonotype: This may stem from a read error, because a much larger clone lies one nucleotide away. This chain connects TRBV3-1 to TRBJ2-5, with D possibly being TRBD2 (5 bases). The CDR3 is made up of 17 amino acids. Germline CDR1 and CDR2: LGHDT and YNNKEL (reference sequence). As DNA, the CDR3 is TGTGCCGGCAGCCAAGTAATCGAAAACACGGGACAAGAGACCCAGTACTTC. Protein product: CAGSQVIENTGQETQYF.

The chain carries TRBV5-5 and TRBJ2-5; possibly TRBD2 for D (6 bases). The CDR3 totals 17 residues. V was trimmed by 0 bases and J by 1 base, leaving 16 bases between them. Germline V gives CDR1 SGHKS, CDR2 YYEKEE (reference sequence). The CDR3 region is CASSLGLVLGGQETQYF. CDR3 in DNA: TGTGCCAGCAGCTTGGGCTTAGTCCTGGGAGGCCAAGAGACCCAGTACTTC.

V gene TRBV14 combines with J gene TRBJ2-5; the D is unclear. Germline values: CDR1 SGHDN, CDR2 FVKESK. V was pared by 1 base and J by 4 bases, with 13 bases between. There are 15 residues in the CDR3. The DNA for the CDR3 is TGTGCCAGCAGCCAAGCAGGTGCTCCTCGAGAGACCCAGTACTTC. Translated: CASSQAGAPRETQYF.

In this sample, this clonotype turned up many times. The chain recombines TRBV7-2 with TRBJ2-4; D not certain. V lost 2 bases to trimming and J lost 0 bases, with 5 bases between them. CDR3 length equals 14 residues. Germline CDR1 is SGHTA and CDR2 is FQGNSA. CDR3: CASSLSVAKNIQYF. DNA of the CDR3: TGTGCCAGCAGCTTATCTGTAGCCAAAAACATTCAGTACTTC.

This sequence joins TRBV3-1 and TRBJ2-5; 10 bases agree with TRBD1. The J call is in doubt because the DNA end fits TRBJ2-7 better. CDR1 and CDR2 (germline): LGHDT, YNNKEL (reference sequence). The CDR3 length is 14 residues. CDR3 residues: CASRSTGGTYEQYF. Written as DNA, the CDR3 is TGTGCCAGCAGGTCGACAGGGGGCACCTACGAGCAGTACTTC.

V gene TRBV4-3 combines with J gene TRBJ2-5, with unresolved D. The DNA end is a closer match to TRBJ2-1, so the J assignment may be wrong. The CDR3 has 14 amino acids. Germline-derived CDR1 and CDR2 are LGHNA and YSLEER. CDR3 protein: CASSPLRDQETQFF. CDR3 in DNA: TGCGCCAGCAGCCCCCTAAGAGATCAAGAGACCCAGTTCTTC.

This clonotype has only a few counts. The chain carries TRBV4-3 and TRBJ1-2; D is unresolved. V gave up 0 bases and J gave up 1 base, with 9 bases separating them. From germline, CDR1 is LGHNA and CDR2 YSLEER. The CDR3 has 15 residues. The CDR3 loop reads CASSQDLKDNYGYTF. The DNA for the CDR3 is TGCGCCAGCAGCCAAGATCTGAAAGATAACTATGGCTACACCTTC.

This clonotype appeared once. The rearrangement links TRBV20-1 to TRBJ2-4; D remains ambiguous. V gave up 5 bases and J gave up 9 bases, with 20 bases separating them. CDR1 and CDR2 (germline): DFQATT, SNEGSKA (reference sequence). The CDR3 contains 14 residues. Written as DNA, the CDR3 is TGCAGTGCTCGCAACGATGCCCTAAAGGGCATTCAGTACTTC. Amino acid sequence: CSARNDALKGIQYF.

The chain recombines TRBV28 with TRBJ2-7; TRBD1 matches 10 bases. V lost 6 bases and J lost 3; bases outside the gene matches: 5. The length of the CDR3 is 14 residues. Per germline, CDR1 MDHEN and CDR2 SYDVKM. CDR3 loop: CASRDGTGVYEQYF. CDR3 coding DNA: TGTGCCAGCAGAGACGGGACAGGGGTCTACGAGCAGTACTTC.

The sample holds many counts of this clonotype. The chain couples TRBV29-1 to TRBJ2-1; possible D gene TRBD1, 5 bases. Germline CDR1 reads SQVTM; CDR2 reads ANQGSEA. The V gene lost 7 bases and the J gene lost 0 bases, with 16 bases spanning the gap. This CDR3 has 15 amino acids. The CDR3 protein is CSARVGANSYNEQFF. The CDR3 DNA follows: TGCAGCGCCAGGGTAGGTGCCAACTCCTACAATGAGCAGTTCTTC.

The V call is TRBV19, the J call TRBJ2-4; the D gene is possibly TRBD2 (5 bases). Between the trimmed V and J ends, which lost 3 bases and 7 bases, there was a span of 7 bases. The CDR3 has 12 residues. Germline V CDR1 and CDR2: LNHDA, SQIVND (reference sequence). This CDR3 is CASSIRGNIQYF. CDR3 DNA: TGTGCCAGTAGTATTCGAGGGAACATTCAGTACTTC.

This clonotype was observed a handful of times. Since a much larger clone is just one base distant, this may be a read error. The V call is TRBV4-3, the J call TRBJ2-4, with TRBD2 as a possible D gene (6 bases). Germline loops: CDR1 LGHNA, CDR2 YSLEER. Trimming cost V 0 bases and J 3 bases, with 12 bases left between them. The CDR3 loop spans 16 amino acids. CDR3 protein: CASSQDATSLKNIQYF. In DNA, the CDR3 is TGCGCCAGCAGCCAAGATGCAACTAGCCTCAAAAACATTCAGTACTTC.

In this sample, this clonotype turned up a few times. CDR3 sequence reads: CASSYTRGAGNEQFF. The CDR3 DNA follows: TGTGCCAGCAGCTACACCCGGGGGGCGGGCAATGAGCAGTTCTTC. The chain employs TRBV11-2 and TRBJ2-1, with D possibly TRBD2 on 7 matching bases. Between the trimmed V and J ends, which lost 4 bases and 6 bases, there was a span of 16 bases. Germline V lookup: CDR1 SGHAT, CDR2 FQNNGV. The CDR3 is 15 amino acids.

The CDR3 region is CASSLAGTSRSYEQYF. CDR3 DNA: TGTGCCAGCAGCTTAGCCGGGACTAGCCGATCCTACGAGCAGTACTTC. This chain joins TRBV7-2 and TRBJ2-7; 9 bases are a match to TRBD2. CDR1 and CDR2 from the germline V gene are SGHTA and FQGNSA. The trim removed 0 bases at V and 1 base at J, leaving 4 bases unmatched. CDR3 length: 16 residues.